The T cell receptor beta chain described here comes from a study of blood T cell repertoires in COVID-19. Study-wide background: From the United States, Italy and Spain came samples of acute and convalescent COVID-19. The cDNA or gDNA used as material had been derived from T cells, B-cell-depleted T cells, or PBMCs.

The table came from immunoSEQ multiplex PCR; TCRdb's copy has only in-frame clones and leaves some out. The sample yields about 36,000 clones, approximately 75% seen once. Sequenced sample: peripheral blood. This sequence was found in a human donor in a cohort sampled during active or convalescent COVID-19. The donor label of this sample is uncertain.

Here the CDR3 DNA reads TGTGCCAGCAGCCCCCCAGGGGCCCGCACAGATACGCAGTATTTT. Its protein product is CASSPPGARTDTQYF. This sequence joins TRBV7-2 and TRBJ2-3, with D perhaps TRBD1 (6 bases). The CDR3 has 15 residues. Germline loops: CDR1 SGHTA, CDR2 FQGNSA. V was clipped by 5 bases and J by 1 base, with 13 bases between them.